A single sample is the source of the 27 T cell receptor beta chains below, sequenced in a study of CXCR3-negative and CXCR3-positive naive CD8 T cells. Carrying UMI labels, the TRB cDNA libraries were prepared through 5' RACE. TCRdb re-called the 5' RACE reads and gives one entry per CDR3 protein, without DNA. In all, the sample yields some 130,000 distinct CDR3 sequences. The sample consisted of naive CXCR3- CD8+ T cells from blood. Sample subset: CD45RO-CCR7+CD27+CD95- naive CD8+ T cells lacking CXCR3 (TNR3-). These receptors were collected from a human donor in good health. Some clones in this sample may be carry-over from other donors' samples.

The CDR3 spells CSVEEQGENTEAFF. The rearrangement uses TRBV29-1 and TRBJ1-1; checking the TCRdb D call of TRBD1 is not possible without DNA. The CDR3 runs 14 residues. In germline, CDR1 is SQVTM, CDR2 ANQGSEA.

The J gene is TRBJ2-4, the V gene TRBV20-1; TCRdb's D call, TRBD2, is unchecked because there is no DNA. The CDR3 covers 14 residues. Per germline, CDR1 DFQATT and CDR2 SNEGSKA (reference sequence). This chain's CDR3 is CSAHSTSGGDIQYF.

This sequence joins TRBV4-2 and TRBJ2-3. CDR1 LGHNA and CDR2 YNFKEQ come from the germline V gene. The CDR3 has 14 amino acids. CDR3 amino acids: CASSQGRGTDTQYF.

This sequence joins TRBV6-5 and TRBJ2-3; TCRdb indicates TRBD1, and absent DNA this call remains unverified. Germline CDR1 reads MNHEY; CDR2 reads SVGAGI. CDR3 size: 16 residues. This chain's CDR3 is CASSYSTREETDTQYF.

J is TRBJ2-5 and V is TRBV7-9; the TCRdb call, TRBD1, lacks DNA for checking. The CDR3 sequence is 15 residues long. CDR1 and CDR2 (germline): SEHNR, FQNEAQ (reference sequence). CDR3 amino acids: CASRFTGGAVETQYF.

The chain uses TRBV4-3 and TRBJ2-1; the D gene TCRdb calls, TRBD2, cannot be checked with no DNA. The CDR3 has 16 amino acids. The germline V gene has CDR1 LGHNA and CDR2 YSLEER. CDR3 protein: CASSQVSSGAYNEQFF.

V usage is TRBV15 and J usage is TRBJ1-2; TCRdb proposes TRBD1, but this gene call is untestable without DNA. Per germline, CDR1 LNHNV and CDR2 YYDKDF (reference sequence). The CDR3 totals 16 residues. CDR3 protein: CATSRYTGFEGDGYTF.

The CDR3 here is CASSFQGVNTEAFF. The V gene is TRBV12-3 or TRBV12-4, the J gene TRBJ1-1; absent DNA, TCRdb's TRBD1 call cannot be checked. CDR3 size: 14 residues.

CDR3 sequence reads: CSVEDPDTYYGYTF. This chain joins TRBV29-1 and TRBJ1-2; there is no DNA to check the TCRdb D call of TRBD1. Per germline, CDR1 SQVTM and CDR2 ANQGSEA. The CDR3 is 14 amino acids.

The V and J genes are TRBV9 and TRBJ2-7; no DNA is available, so the TRBD1 call from TCRdb remains unchecked. Germline CDR1 and CDR2: SGDLS and YYNGEE. CDR3 length: 12 amino acids. CDR3 loop: CASSAPRDEQYF.

The V and J genes are TRBV29-1 and TRBJ2-7; no DNA is available, so the TRBD1 call from TCRdb remains unchecked. CDR3 length equals 14 residues. Per the germline V gene, CDR1 is SQVTM and CDR2 is ANQGSEA. The CDR3 reads CSVEVGQGAGEQYF.

The chain carries TRBV9 and TRBJ2-3; the TRBD2 assignment by TCRdb is unverifiable without DNA. Germline V gene lookup returns CDR1 SGDLS and CDR2 YYNGEE. The CDR3 runs 16 residues. The CDR3 spells CASSVEAGPVSDTQYF.

V gene TRBV6-5 combines with J gene TRBJ2-5. The CDR3 is 15 residues long. In germline, CDR1 is MNHEY, CDR2 SVGAGI. The CDR3: CASSYPRRYQETQYF.

The chain joins TRBV7-9 to TRBJ1-1; TCRdb's assignment of TRBD1 cannot be checked, as there is no DNA. The CDR3 has 16 amino acids. Per the germline V gene, CDR1 is SEHNR and CDR2 is FQNEAQ (reference sequence). The CDR3: CASRPRPQGSNTEAFF.

V gene TRBV24-1 combines with J gene TRBJ2-1; TCRdb's assignment of TRBD1 cannot be checked, as there is no DNA. Germline-derived CDR1 and CDR2 are KGHDR and SFDVKD. This CDR3 has 16 residues. The CDR3 here is CATSKTGYVPYNEQFF.

The chain joins TRBV5-6 to TRBJ2-2; TCRdb names TRBD1, which stays unverified in the absence of DNA. The CDR3 covers 16 residues. CDR1 and CDR2 (germline): SGHDT, YYEEEE. CDR3 loop: CASSLHPGGEGGELFF. The full variable domain, its missing parts supplied by reference TRBV5-6 and TRBJ2-2, is DAGVTQSPTHLIKTRGQQVTLRCSPKSGHDTVSWYQQALGQGPQFIFQYYEEEERQRGNFPDRFSGHQFPNYSSELNVNALLLGDSALYLCASSLHPGGEGGELFFGEGSRLTVL.

The CDR3 sequence: CASSPILAGGGTDTQYF. The rearrangement links TRBV7-6 to TRBJ2-3; TCRdb picks TRBD2, but there is no DNA to check that call. CDR1 SGHVS and CDR2 FNYEAQ come from the germline V gene. The CDR3 spans 17 residues.

This chain connects TRBV7-6 to TRBJ1-1; lacking DNA, the TRBD1 call made by TCRdb goes unchecked. This CDR3 is 16 amino acids long. Germline V gene data show CDR1 as SGHVS and CDR2 as FNYEAQ. CDR3 loop: CASSSRAAGARTEAFF.

This chain uses TRBV5-1 with TRBJ2-1. Germline V gene data show CDR1 as SGHRS and CDR2 as YFSETQ. CDR3 length equals 14 residues. Here the CDR3 reads CASSYRSGYNEQFF.

V is TRBV7-9 and J is TRBJ2-3; checking the TCRdb D call of TRBD1 is not possible without DNA. The CDR3 is 16 residues long. The germline V gene encodes CDR1 SEHNR and CDR2 FQNEAQ (reference sequence). The CDR3 loop reads CASSPRTGGTTDTQYF.

The chain links TRBV7-3 to TRBJ2-2; TCRdb indicates TRBD1, and absent DNA this call remains unverified. Germline V CDR1 and CDR2: SGHTA, FQGTGA. The CDR3 length is 15 residues. The chain's CDR3 is CASSSDTSTSGELFF. The full variable domain, rest sourced from reference TRBV7-3 and TRBJ2-2, is GAGVSQTPSNKVTEKGKYVELRCDPISGHTALYWYRQSLGQGPEFLIYFQGTGAADDSGLPNDRFFAVRPEGSVSTLKIQRTERGDSAVYLCASSSDTSTSGELFFGEGSRLTVL.

This chain links TRBV20-1 with TRBJ2-1. CDR1 is DFQATT and CDR2 is SNEGSKA in the germline V gene (reference sequence). The CDR3 runs to 15 residues. This CDR3 reads CSAREGSTDHNEQFF.

V usage is TRBV27 and J usage is TRBJ1-5. This CDR3 has 14 amino acids. Germline assignment: CDR1 MNHEY and CDR2 SMNVEV (reference sequence). CDR3 sequence: CASSDLITNQPQHF.

This chain links TRBV12-3 or TRBV12-4 with TRBJ1-5; TCRdb returns TRBD1, unconfirmable since there is no DNA. This CDR3 region has 14 residues. The CDR3: CASSGTGGYQPQHF.

CDR3 in amino acids: CSVAPNSPLHF. This chain uses TRBV29-1 with TRBJ1-6. The CDR3 has 11 residues. The germline gives CDR1 SQVTM, CDR2 ANQGSEA.

J is TRBJ2-7 and V is TRBV28; TCRdb outputs TRBD1, but without DNA this stays unchecked. The CDR3 length is 15 residues. The germline CDR1 and CDR2 sequences are MDHEN and SYDVKM. The CDR3: CASSRFLGPRREQYF.

CDR3 region: CSTKREGYTDTQYF. This rearrangement joins TRBV20-1 to TRBJ2-3; TCRdb returns TRBD2, unconfirmable since there is no DNA. Germline V lookup: CDR1 DFQATT, CDR2 SNEGSKA (reference sequence). This CDR3 has 14 residues.